This TCR beta chain was found in a study of blood T cells in healthy people across ages (dated by TCRdb to between 2014 and 2017). In terms of the full investigation: In model experiments, template switching captured about one uniquely barcoded TCR beta cDNA molecule for every two T cells. To track age-related changes in TCR beta repertoire diversity, the study relied on deep sequencing normalized with unique cDNA molecular identifiers. The donors were split into four age groups: young (average roughly 15 years), middle-aged (roughly 42), aged (62) and long-lived (over 75). To avoid experimental bias, donors of different ages were distributed randomly across sequencing lanes. Two additional independent replicas of 1 million unique cDNA reads from the same blood draw were analyzed for two donors (one aged 18 to 30 and one aged 80 or older).

General study outcomes and caveats: Because the CMV infection status of the donors was unknown, age-related changes in expanded clonotypes may potentially have been confounded. Compared with the aged group, the long-lived group had more naive CD4+ T cells, fewer expanded clones and increased TCR diversity, suggesting age selection. Estimates of total diversity based on one million sequenced T cells were considered lower bounds and underestimates. Conclusive comparison of naive and antigen-experienced compartments was prevented by the profiling of bulk unsorted PBMCs. There was a strong correlation between observed TCR beta diversity and the percentage of naive T cells measured by flow cytometry. Observed TCR beta diversity per million T cells fell roughly linearly with age, and a significant reduction was already apparent by age around 39.

From the germline V gene (reference sequence), CDR1 is MNHEY and CDR2 is SMNVEV. From cysteine to phenylalanine, the CDR3 is 12 amino acids long. Kept here is only the CDR3 DNA, which spans 36 bases and is read in frame from base 1. Libraries were constructed by 5' RACE. A second PCR of roughly 7 to 11 cycles was performed with a sample-barcoded 5' primer and a J-beta primer mix. A template-switch 5' adaptor carrying 12 random nucleotides introduced a unique molecular identifier onto each TCR beta cDNA molecule. Each sample yielded at least 3 million CDR3-containing paired-end reads. The Mint cDNA synthesis kit, primed by a TRBC-specific oligonucleotide, was used to synthesize first-strand cDNA from all RNA. Following uracil-DNA glycosylase treatment, a first 18-cycle PCR with universal primers M1SS and BC2_uni_R was performed on all cDNA. Regarding the original processing steps: Each sample was normalized by randomly selecting 1 million high-quality reads, each carrying a distinct molecular identifier. Reads with shared molecular identifiers were discarded instead of being binned into consensus sequences. MiTCR, set to a Q25 quality threshold and the strictest error-elimination algorithm, was used for CDR3 identification, clonotype clustering and error correction. A nonparametric unseen species model with Euler transformation was used to estimate lower-bound total TCR beta diversity. Starting from the raw public reads, TCRdb applied fastp trimming at Q25, assembled clones with MiXCR and retained in-frame beta chains. All rows with the same CDR3 protein become a single entry with the most common DNA and genes. What appears here as the V and J calls and clone size reflects TCRdb's work, not the paper's. This sample is represented by 1.5 million to 2 million distinct CDR3 sequences; around 42% of them were singletons. Under 25% of the sample belongs to the ten largest clones.

Remarks on this clonotype: Its antigen is currently not known. A single base separates this from a much larger clone, so it may be a read error.

Donors were under 40 systemically healthy Caucasian individuals from Russia aged roughly 6 to 95 years. Each donor gave 8 to 10 milliliters of peripheral blood, drawn into EDTA-treated Vacutainer tubes. Ficoll-Paque density-gradient centrifugation was used to isolate PBMCs, with at least 6 million per sample. Total RNA was extracted from PBMCs with Trizol reagent, with at least 5 micrograms obtained per sample. Naive CD45RAhigh/CD27high T cell percentages were measured by flow cytometry on a PBMC aliquot from every donor. The chain uses TRBV27 and TRBJ2-1; TRBD1 is a weak D gene call, 6 bases matching. The DNA end is a closer match to TRBJ2-7, so the J assignment may be wrong. Sequenced material: blood. The receptor's source is a human donor in good health. The CDR3 in this case is CASRDRPNEQYF. The nucleotides are TGTGCCAGCAGGGACAGACCGAACGAGCAGTACTTC.